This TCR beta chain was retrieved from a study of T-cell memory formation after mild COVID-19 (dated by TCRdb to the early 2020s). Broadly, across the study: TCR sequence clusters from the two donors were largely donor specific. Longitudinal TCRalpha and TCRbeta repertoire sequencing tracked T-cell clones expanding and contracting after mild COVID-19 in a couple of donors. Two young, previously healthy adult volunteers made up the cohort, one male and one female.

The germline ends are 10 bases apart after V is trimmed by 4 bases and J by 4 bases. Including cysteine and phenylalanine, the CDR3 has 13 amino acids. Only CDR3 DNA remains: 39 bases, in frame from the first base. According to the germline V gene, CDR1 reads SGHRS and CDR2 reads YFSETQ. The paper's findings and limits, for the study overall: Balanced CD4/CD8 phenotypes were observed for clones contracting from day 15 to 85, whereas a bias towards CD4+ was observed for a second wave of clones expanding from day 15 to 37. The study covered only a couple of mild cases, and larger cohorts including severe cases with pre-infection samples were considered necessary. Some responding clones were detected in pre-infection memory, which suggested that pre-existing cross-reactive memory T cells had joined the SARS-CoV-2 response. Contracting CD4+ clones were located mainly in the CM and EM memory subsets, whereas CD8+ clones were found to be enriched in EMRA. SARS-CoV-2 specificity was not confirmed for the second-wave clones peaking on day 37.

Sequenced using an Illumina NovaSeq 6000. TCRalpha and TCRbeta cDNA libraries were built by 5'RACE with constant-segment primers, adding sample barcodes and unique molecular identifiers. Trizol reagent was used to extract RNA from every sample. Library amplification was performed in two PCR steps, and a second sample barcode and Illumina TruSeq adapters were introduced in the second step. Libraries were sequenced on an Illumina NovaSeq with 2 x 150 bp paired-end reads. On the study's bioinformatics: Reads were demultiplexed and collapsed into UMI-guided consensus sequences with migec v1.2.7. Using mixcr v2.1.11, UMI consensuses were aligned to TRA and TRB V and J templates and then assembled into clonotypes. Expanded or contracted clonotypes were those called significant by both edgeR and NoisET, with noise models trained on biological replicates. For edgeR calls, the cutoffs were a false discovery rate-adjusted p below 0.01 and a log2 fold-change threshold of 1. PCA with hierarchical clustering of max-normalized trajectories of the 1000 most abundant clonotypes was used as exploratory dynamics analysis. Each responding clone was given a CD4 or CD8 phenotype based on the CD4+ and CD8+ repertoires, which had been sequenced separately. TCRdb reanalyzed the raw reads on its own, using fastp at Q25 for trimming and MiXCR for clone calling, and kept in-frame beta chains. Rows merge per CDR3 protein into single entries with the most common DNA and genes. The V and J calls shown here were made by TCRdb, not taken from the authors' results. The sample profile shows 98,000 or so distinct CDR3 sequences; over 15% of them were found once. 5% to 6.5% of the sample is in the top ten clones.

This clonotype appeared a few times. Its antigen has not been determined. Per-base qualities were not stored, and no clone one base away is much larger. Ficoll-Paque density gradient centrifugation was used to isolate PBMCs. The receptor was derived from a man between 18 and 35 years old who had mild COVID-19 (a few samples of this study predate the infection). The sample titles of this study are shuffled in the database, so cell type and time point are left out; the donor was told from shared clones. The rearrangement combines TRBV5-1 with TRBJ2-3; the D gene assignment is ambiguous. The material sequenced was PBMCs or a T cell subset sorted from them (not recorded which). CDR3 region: CASSAPGADTQYF. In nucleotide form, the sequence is TGCGCCAGCAGCGCGCCGGGTGCAGATACGCAGTATTTT.